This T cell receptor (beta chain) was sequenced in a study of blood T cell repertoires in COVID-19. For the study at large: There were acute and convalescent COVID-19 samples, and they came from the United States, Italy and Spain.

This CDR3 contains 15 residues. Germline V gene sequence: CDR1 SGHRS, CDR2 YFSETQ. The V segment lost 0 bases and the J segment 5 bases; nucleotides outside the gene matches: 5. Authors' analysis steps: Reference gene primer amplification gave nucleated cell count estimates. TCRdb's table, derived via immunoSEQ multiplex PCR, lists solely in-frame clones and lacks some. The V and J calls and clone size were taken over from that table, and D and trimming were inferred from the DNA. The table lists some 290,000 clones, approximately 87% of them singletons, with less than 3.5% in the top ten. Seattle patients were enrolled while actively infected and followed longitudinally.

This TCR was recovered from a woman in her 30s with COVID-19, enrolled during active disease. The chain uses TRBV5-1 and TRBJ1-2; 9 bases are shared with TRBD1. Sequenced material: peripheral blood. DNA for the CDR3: TGCGCCAGCAGCTTGGCCCACGGGACAGGGTATGGCTACACCTTC. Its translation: CASSLAHGTGYGYTF.